Listed here are 19 T cell receptor beta chains from one sample, sequenced in a study of blood T cell repertoires in COVID-19. Produced via immunoSEQ multiplex PCR; TCRdb's table is partial and in-frame only. The data show 340,000 or so clones, approximately 83% seen once. The sample taken for sequencing was PBMCs or T cells enriched from blood (not recorded which). The receptors were sampled from a woman aged 40 to 50 with acute COVID-19.

This sequence joins TRBV5-1 and TRBJ1-1; a possible D gene is TRBD1 (5 bases). Germline V gene sequence: CDR1 SGHRS, CDR2 YFSETQ. The CDR3 has 19 residues. V dropped 3 bases and J dropped 1 base, with 25 bases sitting between them. The CDR3 coding sequence is TGCGCCAGCAGCTGGGGGGGATCCGTCAGGGCCTCAAAGAACACTGAAGCTTTCTTT. Translation: CASSWGGSVRASKNTEAFF.

This rearrangement joins TRBV19 to TRBJ1-5; 7 bases fit TRBD1. V gave up 3 bases and J gave up 6 bases; unmatched junction bases: 14. Looked up from germline, CDR1 is LNHDA and CDR2 is SQIVND (reference sequence). The CDR3 is made up of 17 amino acids. Here the CDR3 reads CASSIRDRGGGSQPQHF. The DNA for the CDR3 is TGTGCCAGTAGTATCCGGGACAGAGGAGGAGGGAGTCAGCCCCAGCATTTT. The full variable domain, its missing parts supplied by reference TRBV19 and TRBJ1-5, is DGGITQSPKYLFRKEGQNVTLSCEQNLNHDAMYWYRQDPGQGLRLIYYSQIVNDFQKGDIAEGYSVSREKKESFPLTVTSAQKNPTAFYLCASSIRDRGGGSQPQHFGDGTRLSIL.

The chain employs TRBV6-2 or TRBV6-3 and TRBJ2-3; the D gene is possibly TRBD1 (6 bases). The V end lost 2 bases, the J end lost 7 bases, and 10 bases lay between the germline ends. The CDR3 totals 13 residues. The germline V gene has CDR1 MNHEY and CDR2 SVGEGT. CDR3: CASSYPGANTQYF. Here the CDR3 DNA reads TGTGCCAGCAGTTACCCAGGGGCCAATACGCAGTATTTT.

This clone has more than one count but fewer than ten. This sequence joins TRBV18 and TRBJ2-7, with D possibly TRBD1 on 7 matching bases. CDR3 size: 17 residues. The V end lost 5 bases, the J end lost 6 bases, and 26 bases lay between the germline ends. Germline CDR1 is KGHSH and CDR2 is LQKENI. The CDR3 protein is CASSRATGILQGLEQYF. The CDR3 DNA sequence: TGTGCCAGCTCAAGGGCGACAGGGATACTACAGGGACTCGAGCAGTACTTC.

This chain uses TRBV29-1 with TRBJ1-1; 8 bases fit TRBD1. The CDR3 contains 14 residues. Looked up from germline, CDR1 is SQVTM and CDR2 is ANQGSEA. Trimming removed 6 bases from V and 9 bases from J; junction bases left unmatched: 15. CDR3 nucleotides: TGCAGCGTCACCGGGACAGGAACTCCTGGGCAAGCTTTCTTT. Translation: CSVTGTGTPGQAFF.

This chain joins TRBV5-4 and TRBJ1-2; D is undetermined. The CDR3 extends over 13 amino acids. Germline V lookup: CDR1 SGHNT, CDR2 YYREEE (reference sequence). The V and J ends lost 0 bases and 2 bases respectively, with 5 bases between them. Written as DNA, the CDR3 is TGTGCCAGCAGCTTGGCCAGAAACTATGGCTACACCTTC. This sequence encodes CASSLARNYGYTF.

The chain has TRBV28 and TRBJ2-7; 7 bases match TRBD2. Germline V gives CDR1 MDHEN, CDR2 SYDVKM. This CDR3 spans 14 amino acids. The trim removed 2 bases at V and 3 bases at J, leaving 4 bases unmatched. The CDR3 coding sequence is TGTGCCAGCAGTTTAATTACTAGCGTCTACGAGCAGTACTTC. The encoded protein is CASSLITSVYEQYF.

The V and J genes are TRBV28 and TRBJ1-6; D call uncertain. The length of the CDR3 is 15 residues. The germline gives CDR1 MDHEN, CDR2 SYDVKM. V shed 8 bases and J shed 0 bases, with 11 bases lying between them. This CDR3 reads CASGSGSSYNSPLHF. CDR3 DNA sequence: TGTGCCAGCGGGTCGGGGAGCTCCTATAATTCACCCCTCCACTTT.

This rearrangement joins TRBV27 to TRBJ2-7, with 7 bases lining up with TRBD1. The CDR3 totals 13 residues. V shed 5 bases, J shed 5 bases, and the junction held 6 bases outside the gene matches. CDR1 is MNHEY and CDR2 is SMNVEV in the germline V gene (reference sequence). CDR3 region: CASSPRDSHEQYF. CDR3 bases: TGTGCCAGCAGTCCCCGGGACAGCCACGAGCAGTACTTC.

About this clone: The sample carries other DNA sequences with the same CDR3. The chain uses TRBV4-2 and TRBJ1-1; D might be TRBD1 (6 bases). CDR1 is LGHNA, CDR2 YNFKEQ, per germline. This CDR3 has 15 residues. Trimming pared 0 bases from V and 1 base from J, leaving 9 bases between. The DNA of the CDR3 is TGTGCCAGCAGCCAAGAAGGGGGATGGAACACTGAAGCTTTCTTT. The encoded protein is CASSQEGGWNTEAFF.

This clone showed up just once. The V and J genes are TRBV19 and TRBJ2-7, with TRBD1 matching over 8 bases. The V gene end was trimmed by 7 bases and the J gene end by 4 bases; junction bases not matched to a gene: 12. Germline V gene data show CDR1 as LNHDA and CDR2 as SQIVND (reference sequence). The CDR3 loop spans 15 amino acids. CDR3 sequence reads: CASNTGQANSYEQYF. The CDR3 nucleotides are TGTGCCAGTAATACGGGACAGGCGAATTCTTACGAGCAGTACTTC.

This clone has just one count. The rearrangement joins TRBV29-1 to TRBJ2-2; 9 bases are shared with TRBD1. The ends lost 6 bases at V and 6 bases at J; junction bases unmatched: 5. From germline, CDR1 is SQVTM and CDR2 ANQGSEA. CDR3 size: 13 residues. The CDR3 DNA is TGCAGCGTCGCGGGACAGGGATCCGGGGAGCTGTTTTTT. Amino acids: CSVAGQGSGELFF.

This rearrangement joins TRBV19 to TRBJ1-3, with no clear D. V was trimmed by 4 bases and J by 1 base, leaving 8 bases between them. Germline V lookup: CDR1 LNHDA, CDR2 SQIVND (reference sequence). The CDR3 loop spans 14 amino acids. CDR3: CASSTQHSGNTIYF. CDR3 nucleotide sequence: TGTGCCAGTAGTACGCAACATTCTGGAAACACCATATATTTT.

This clone has more than one count but fewer than ten. The chain is built from TRBV6-5 and TRBJ1-1, with D unresolved. Trimming stripped 7 bases from V and 7 bases from J, with 16 bases between. CDR1 is MNHEY, CDR2 SVGAGI, per germline. This CDR3 is 13 amino acids long. The CDR3 DNA sequence: TGTGCCAGCACTCCCGGCGGGGTGGGTGAAGCTTTCTTT. It translates to CASTPGGVGEAFF.

V gene TRBV5-4 combines with J gene TRBJ1-6; possibly TRBD1 for D (6 bases). CDR1 is SGHNT and CDR2 is YYREEE in the germline V gene (reference sequence). With 3 bases removed from V and 6 bases from J, the gap between germline ends came to 13 bases. The CDR3 extends over 15 amino acids. The CDR3 DNA reads TGTGCCAGCAGCTCTCAGGGGATTGGTAATTCACCCCTCCACTTT. This codes for CASSSQGIGNSPLHF.

V usage is TRBV28 and J usage is TRBJ2-5; 8 bases map to TRBD1. The CDR3 is made up of 15 amino acids. V trimming: 5 bases; J trimming: 7 bases; junction bases outside the gene matches: 12. CDR1 is MDHEN, CDR2 SYDVKM, per germline. The CDR3 sequence is CASSHGTGWPRTQYF. Here the CDR3 DNA reads TGTGCCAGCAGTCACGGGACAGGATGGCCCCGGACCCAGTACTTC. The whole variable domain, remainder taken from reference TRBV28 and TRBJ2-5, is DVKVTQSSRYLVKRTGEKVFLECVQDMDHENMFWYRQDPGLGLRLIYFSYDVKMKEKGDIPEGYSVSREKKERFSLILESASTNQTSMYLCASSHGTGWPRTQYFGPGTRLLVL.

A few counts support this clone. This chain connects TRBV6-5 to TRBJ1-2; D is unclear. The V end lost 8 bases, the J end lost 13 bases, and 17 bases lay between the germline ends. CDR1 and CDR2 from the germline V gene are MNHEY and SVGAGI. CDR3 length: 11 residues. The DNA of the CDR3 is TGTGCCAGCGATAACAGCTTAATGGTCACCTTC. Translation: CASDNSLMVTF.

The V gene is TRBV5-8, the J gene TRBJ1-1; 8 bases are a match to TRBD1. V lost 4 bases to trimming and J lost 3 bases; unmatched junction nucleotides: 8. Looked up from germline, CDR1 is SGHTS and CDR2 is YDEGEE. This CDR3 is 15 amino acids long. The CDR3 loop is CASSRSGTGYTEAFF. The CDR3 DNA is TGTGCCAGCAGCCGATCCGGGACAGGCTACACTGAAGCTTTCTTT.

This clone was recorded many times. The rearrangement uses TRBV7-4 and TRBJ1-5; D remains unclear. Germline CDR1 and CDR2: SGHVT and SQSDAQ. The length of the CDR3 is 14 residues. Trimming pared 4 bases from V and 10 bases from J, leaving 17 bases between. This CDR3 reads CASSSVGSLIPQHF. CDR3 nucleotides: TGTGCCAGCAGCTCGGTCGGTAGCCTAATACCCCAGCATTTT.